This is a list of T cell receptor beta chains from one sample in a study of blood T cells in healthy people across ages. TCRdb fed the 5' RACE reads into MiXCR, producing one record per CDR3 protein. The table has around 2 million distinct CDR3 sequences, about two fifths seen once. The source material was blood. The source is a human donor in good health. CDR3s include the opening cysteine and the closing phenylalanine or tryptophan. The D gene is left open where the match is weak. Rows give clone size only sometimes, using once, few, many, or a class for an expanded clone.

CDR3nt,CDR3aa,abundance,j_gene,d_gene,v_gene
TGTGCCAGTAGAAACAGGGGGAATTCGGCCAAAAACATTCAGTACTTC,CASRNRGNSAKNIQYF,.,TRBJ2-4,TRBD1,TRBV19
TGCAGTGCTAGGGGAACCACAGATACGCAGTATTTT,CSARGTTDTQYF,few,TRBJ2-3,.,TRBV20-1
TGTGCCAGCAGCTTAGTAGGCACCACCTACGAGCAGTACTTC,CASSLVGTTYEQYF,many,TRBJ2-7,.,TRBV13
TGTGCCAGCAGACAAGACAGCTATGGCTACACCTTC,CASRQDSYGYTF,.,TRBJ1-2,.,TRBV6-2/TRBV6-3
TGTGCCAGCACCCTAGTCGGGGCGAATCAGCCCCAGCATTTT,CASTLVGANQPQHF,once,TRBJ1-5,.,TRBV6-6
TGTGCCAGCAGCTTCTATTCGGACAGGACCCAAGAGACCCAGTACTTC,CASSFYSDRTQETQYF,.,TRBJ2-5,TRBD1,TRBV3-1
TGTGCCATCAGTGACTCCGGGCCTGGGGGTGAAAAACTGTTTTTT,CAISDSGPGGEKLFF,.,TRBJ1-4,.,TRBV10-3
TGCAGCGTTGAAGCAGCGCGGGGCTCCGAGCAGTACTTC,CSVEAARGSEQYF,.,TRBJ2-7,.,TRBV29-1
TGTGCCAGCAGCTGGGCGGAGCTTAGCACAGATACGCAGTATTTT,CASSWAELSTDTQYF,.,TRBJ2-3,.,TRBV7-2
TGTGCCAGCAGTTTCCATGTAACAGGGAAAACCATATCTGGGGCCAACGTCCTGACTTTC,CASSFHVTGKTISGANVLTF,few,TRBJ2-6,.,TRBV28
TGTGCCAGCCTCCGGGGGGCCACAGATACGCAGTATTTT,CASLRGATDTQYF,.,TRBJ2-3,.,TRBV12-3/TRBV12-4
TGTGCCAGCAGTTACACCGGACAGGGACTCAAAGAGACCCAGTACTTC,CASSYTGQGLKETQYF,.,TRBJ2-5,TRBD1,TRBV6-5
TGCGCCAGCAGCTTGGGCATAGGGGTAAATCAGCCCCAGCATTTT,CASSLGIGVNQPQHF,.,TRBJ1-5,.,TRBV5-1
TGTGCCAGCATCCCGGGGGGGAGTGTGGCCAAAAACATTCAGTACTTC,CASIPGGSVAKNIQYF,.,TRBJ2-4,.,TRBV21-1
TGTGCCAGCAGCCCCCAGGGGGCCTTGGAGACCCAGTACTTC,CASSPQGALETQYF,.,TRBJ2-5,TRBD1,TRBV7-2
TGTGCCAGCAGTCAAAACGGCTTCCGGGGTGTGAATGATTTCTTT,CASSQNGFRGVNDFF,.,TRBJ1-1,.,TRBV12-3/TRBV12-4
TGTGCCAGCACCCAGGGTCTGGGTAATTCACCCCTCCACTTT,CASTQGLGNSPLHF,few,TRBJ1-6,.,TRBV28
TGTGCCAGCTCCATGGGGGGGGTTTACTATGGCTACACCTTC,CASSMGGVYYGYTF,few,TRBJ1-2,.,TRBV28
TGCAGCGTTGAAGGAGGGTCGGAGGATACGCAGTATTTT,CSVEGGSEDTQYF,.,TRBJ2-3,.,TRBV29-1
TGTGCCAGCAGTTTGCAGGGTAAACTTGACGAGCAGTACTTC,CASSLQGKLDEQYF,few,TRBJ2-7,.,TRBV28
TGTGCCAGCAGTCGCCGGGACAGGGCCCACGAGCAGTACTTC,CASSRRDRAHEQYF,.,TRBJ2-7,TRBD1,TRBV7-2
TGCGCCAGCAGCCAGGACTCCAGGAGTCTCCTGGGTGGCTACACCTTC,CASSQDSRSLLGGYTF,many,TRBJ1-2,.,TRBV4-3
TGCAGCGTTGAAGAGCAGCCGGAAGGAAAACTGTTTTTT,CSVEEQPEGKLFF,.,TRBJ1-4,.,TRBV29-1